Sequencing of this T cell receptor (beta chain) was carried out in a study of PD-1 blockade in classical Hodgkin lymphoma. Worth noting for this clone: Its specificity is unknown.

CDR3 length equals 11 residues. With 4 bases removed from V and 4 bases from J, the gap between germline ends came to 5 bases. CDR1 SEHNR and CDR2 FQNEAQ come from the germline V gene (reference sequence). Using immunoSEQ multiplex PCR, the repertoire was profiled, and TCRdb retains in-frame clones only, with some absent. The data show 13,000 or so clones, with about 79% seen just once and 0.75% to 0.95% held by the top ten. Documented time point: cycle 4 day 1 (C4D1), after 5 to 7 weeks of nivolumab. Brentuximab vedotin exposure varied among the patients, all of whom had relapsed after autologous stem cell transplantation. Purification of CD4+ T cells from thawed PBMCs was achieved by magnetic negative selection. Patients had relapsed/refractory classical Hodgkin lymphoma with complete response, partial response or progressive disease as best response. Study observations and caveats: It was CD4+ TCR diversity, not CD8+, that rose significantly by C4D1.

This receptor was identified in a human donor with classical Hodgkin lymphoma. The genes are TRBV7-9 and TRBJ2-7; no reliable D call. This specimen was CD4+ T cells from blood, taken before the fourth cycle of nivolumab. CDR3 sequence: CASSYFYEQYF. The DNA of the CDR3 is TGTGCCAGCAGCTACTTTTACGAGCAGTACTTC.